The 24 T cell receptor beta chains given below trace back to one sample, sequenced in a study of CXCR3-negative and CXCR3-positive naive CD8 T cells. These receptors lack a known antigen. Researchers prepared the TRB cDNA libraries using 5' RACE with UMI labels. After re-calling the 5' RACE reads, TCRdb lists one entry per CDR3 protein, DNA absent. Its clone listing holds 90,000 to 150,000 distinct CDR3 sequences. Study observations and caveats: Against CXCR3-negative naive cells, CXCR3-positive naive cells showed more hydrophobic TRB CDR3s.

Input material: naive CXCR3+ CD8+ T cells from blood. Subset defined: CD45RO-CCR7+CD27+CD95- naive CD8+ T cells expressing CXCR3 (TNR3+). The receptors shown here come from a human donor in good health. Some clones in this sample may be carry-over from other donors' samples.

J is TRBJ2-3 and V is TRBV28; absent DNA, TCRdb's TRBD2 call cannot be checked. The CDR3 length is 16 residues. The germline V gene has CDR1 MDHEN and CDR2 SYDVKM. CDR3 protein: CATSFWDSPPTDTQYF.

This chain links TRBV28 with TRBJ2-7; the TCRdb call, TRBD2, lacks DNA for checking. The CDR3 has 16 residues. Per the germline V gene, CDR1 is MDHEN and CDR2 is SYDVKM. Here the CDR3 reads CASSSTTGTGPYEQYF.

J is TRBJ2-2 and V is TRBV29-1; as DNA is missing, the TRBD1 call by TCRdb cannot be tested. This CDR3 has 15 residues. The germline V gene encodes CDR1 SQVTM and CDR2 ANQGSEA. CDR3: CSVENGGRNTGELFF.

This chain connects TRBV30 to TRBJ1-6. The CDR3 runs to 12 residues. Germline CDR1 GTSNPN, CDR2 SVGIG (reference sequence). CDR3: CAWSVLDSPLHF.

The chain employs TRBV9 and TRBJ2-1; no DNA is available, so the TRBD2 call from TCRdb remains unchecked. The CDR3 is made up of 15 amino acids. Germline lookup yields CDR1 SGDLS and CDR2 YYNGEE. CDR3 sequence reads: CASSGGGLAGVEQFF. The whole variable domain, filled in from reference TRBV9 and TRBJ2-1, reads DSGVTQTPKHLITATGQRVTLRCSPRSGDLSVYWYQQSLDQGLQFLIQYYNGEERAKGNILERFSAQQFPDLHSELNLSSLELGDSALYFCASSGGGLAGVEQFFGPGTRLTVL.

The rearrangement joins TRBV29-1 to TRBJ2-3; the TCRdb D gene call, TRBD2, has no DNA to confirm it. Germline-derived CDR1 and CDR2 are SQVTM and ANQGSEA. The CDR3 spans 16 residues. CDR3 in amino acids: CSTPLEAGDRTDTQYF.

The V call is TRBV4-3, the J call TRBJ2-5; the D gene TCRdb calls, TRBD2, cannot be checked with no DNA. Germline V CDR1 and CDR2: LGHNA, YSLEER. The CDR3 is made up of 15 amino acids. CDR3 loop: CASSQVGTSEETQYF.

The chain links TRBV27 to TRBJ2-1; TCRdb proposes TRBD1, but this gene call is untestable without DNA. The CDR3 sequence is 15 residues long. The germline V gene has CDR1 MNHEY and CDR2 SMNVEV (reference sequence). CDR3 protein: CASTPGNWRYNEQFF.

J is TRBJ1-1 and V is TRBV6-5. CDR3 length: 14 amino acids. The germline V gene has CDR1 MNHEY and CDR2 SVGAGI. Here the CDR3 reads CASSQRPLNTEAFF.

This chain links TRBV4-1 with TRBJ2-5; TCRdb names TRBD2, which stays unverified in the absence of DNA. CDR1 and CDR2 from the germline V gene are MGHRA and YSYEKL. The CDR3 covers 16 residues. The CDR3 sequence: CASSPRTVSLKETQYF.

This sequence joins TRBV28 and TRBJ2-7; TCRdb's D gene call, TRBD1, goes unchecked for lack of DNA. The CDR3 runs to 13 residues. CDR1 is MDHEN and CDR2 is SYDVKM in the germline V gene. CDR3 in amino acids: CASSTGTGYEQYF. The full variable domain, its missing parts supplied by reference TRBV28 and TRBJ2-7, is DVKVTQSSRYLVKRTGEKVFLECVQDMDHENMFWYRQDPGLGLRLIYFSYDVKMKEKGDIPEGYSVSREKKERFSLILESASTNQTSMYLCASSTGTGYEQYFGPGTRLTVT.

The chain joins TRBV28 to TRBJ2-1. Germline CDR1 MDHEN, CDR2 SYDVKM. The CDR3 is 14 amino acids. The CDR3 loop is CASSLSSSYNEQFF.

V and J are TRBV11-2 and TRBJ2-7; TCRdb calls TRBD1, which cannot be checked without DNA. CDR1 and CDR2 (germline): SGHAT, FQNNGV. CDR3 length equals 15 residues. The chain's CDR3 is CASSLVGTGTNEQYF.

The chain links TRBV5-5 to TRBJ2-7; the D gene TCRdb calls, TRBD1, cannot be checked with no DNA. The V gene's germline CDR1 is SGHKS and CDR2 YYEKEE (reference sequence). The CDR3 runs 13 residues. The CDR3 sequence: CASSYLQGIEQYF.

The gene calls are TRBV20-1 and TRBJ2-3. This CDR3 has 13 amino acids. Per germline, CDR1 DFQATT and CDR2 SNEGSKA (reference sequence). CDR3 sequence reads: CSASWSSTDTQYF.

The genes are TRBV7-2 and TRBJ2-2. Looked up from germline, CDR1 is SGHTA and CDR2 is FQGNSA. This CDR3 is built from 18 residues. This CDR3 is CASSLVYTIRTNTGELFF.

The rearrangement joins TRBV6-2 or TRBV6-3 to TRBJ2-7; TCRdb returns TRBD1, unconfirmable since there is no DNA. The CDR3 has 13 amino acids. Germline V CDR1 and CDR2: MNHEY, SVGEGT. The CDR3 is CASSSTETYEQYF.

The chain employs TRBV11-2 and TRBJ1-1. The CDR3 is 15 residues long. Germline V gives CDR1 SGHAT, CDR2 FQNNGV. CDR3: CASSLGPAERDEAFF. Drawing the rest from reference TRBV11-2 and TRBJ1-1, the complete variable domain is EAGVAQSPRYKIIEKRQSVAFWCNPISGHATLYWYQQILGQGPKLLIQFQNNGVVDDSQLPKDRFSAERLKGVDSTLKIQPAKLEDSAVYLCASSLGPAERDEAFFGQGTRLTVV.

The rearrangement links TRBV24-1 to TRBJ2-7; without DNA, the TCRdb call of TRBD2 cannot be checked. In germline, CDR1 is KGHDR, CDR2 SFDVKD. This CDR3 is 14 amino acids long. CDR3 region: CATSDRGEGYEQYF.

V usage is TRBV6-2 or TRBV6-3 and J usage is TRBJ2-7; with no DNA, the TCRdb D assignment of TRBD1 cannot be verified. The germline V gene has CDR1 MNHEY and CDR2 SVGEGT. The CDR3 is 18 amino acids. This CDR3 reads CASSYDLAGAVGSYEQYF.

The rearrangement joins TRBV27 to TRBJ2-5. The CDR3 totals 13 residues. Germline V gene sequence: CDR1 MNHEY, CDR2 SMNVEV (reference sequence). CDR3 residues: CASSLNGQETQYF.

The chain links TRBV7-9 to TRBJ2-7; TCRdb picks TRBD2, but there is no DNA to check that call. Looked up from germline, CDR1 is SEHNR and CDR2 is FQNEAQ (reference sequence). This CDR3 comprises 16 residues. CDR3 sequence: CASSLVIGPESYEQYF.

The chain links TRBV7-9 to TRBJ2-7; the D call of TRBD1 rests on TCRdb alone, since no DNA is present to check it. This CDR3 has 15 amino acids. Germline lookup yields CDR1 SEHNR and CDR2 FQNEAQ (reference sequence). The CDR3 loop is CASSPRGQGPYEQYF.

This rearrangement joins TRBV18 to TRBJ2-5; the D call from TCRdb, TRBD2, cannot be confirmed without DNA. CDR1 and CDR2 (germline): KGHSH, LQKENI. The CDR3 extends over 17 amino acids. The CDR3: CASSPSREVVIFETQYF.